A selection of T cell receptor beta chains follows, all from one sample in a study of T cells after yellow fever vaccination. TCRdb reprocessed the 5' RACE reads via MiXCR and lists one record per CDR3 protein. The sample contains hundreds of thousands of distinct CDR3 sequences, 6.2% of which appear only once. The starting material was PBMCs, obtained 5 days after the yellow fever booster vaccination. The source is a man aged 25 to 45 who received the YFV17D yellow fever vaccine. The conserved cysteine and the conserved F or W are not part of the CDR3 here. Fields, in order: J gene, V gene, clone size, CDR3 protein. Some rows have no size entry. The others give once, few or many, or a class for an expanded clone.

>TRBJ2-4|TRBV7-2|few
ASSLGLVNIQY
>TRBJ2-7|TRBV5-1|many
ASSPEWGGYEQY
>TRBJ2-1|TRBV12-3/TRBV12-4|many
ASVGLAGVIEQF
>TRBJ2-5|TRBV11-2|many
ASSLVGGGYQETQY
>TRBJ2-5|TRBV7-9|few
ASSQRVAVETQY
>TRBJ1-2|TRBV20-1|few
SATGIPSRGYT
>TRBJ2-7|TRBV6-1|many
ASKGGRSSYEQY
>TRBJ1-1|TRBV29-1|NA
SVVLSGDTEAF
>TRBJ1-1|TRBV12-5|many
ASGTDSEAF
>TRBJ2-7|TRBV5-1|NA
ASSVGQGTYEQY
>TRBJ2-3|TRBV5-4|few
ASSQRGDTQY
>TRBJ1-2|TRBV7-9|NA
ASETGSRGNGYT
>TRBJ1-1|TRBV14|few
ASSQIQGYTEAF
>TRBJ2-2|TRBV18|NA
ASSQGSGTSAGELF